Below, 24 T cell receptor beta chains from the same sample are listed, as sequenced in a study of shared clonotypes between healthy human individuals. The naive CD8 subset, CD45RO-negative cells positively selected for CCR7, excluded terminally differentiated effector memory CD45RA+ cells. Sequenced by immunoSEQ multiplex PCR; TCRdb stores in-frame clones only, minus some. The profile shows roughly 2.1 million clones, 93% of them singletons. The sequenced sample was naive CD8+ T cells from PBMCs. The receptors were sampled from a man aged 18 to 35 in good health. Some clones in this sample may be carry-over from other donors' samples.

The chain joins TRBV27 to TRBJ2-7; 7 bases fit TRBD1. From germline, CDR1 is MNHEY and CDR2 SMNVEV (reference sequence). The trim removed 5 bases at V and 6 bases at J, leaving 16 bases unmatched. The CDR3 length is 16 residues. CDR3 bases: TGTGCCAGCAGTACCCTATCGACCTACCACAGGGGCGAGCAGTACTTC. This encodes CASSTLSTYHRGEQYF.

The CDR3 DNA reads TGCAGCGTTGAAGATCCCCGACAGGGGAACAATGAGCAGTTCTTC. Its translation: CSVEDPRQGNNEQFF. This chain uses TRBV29-1 with TRBJ2-1; 8 bases align to TRBD1. Germline CDR1 reads SQVTM; CDR2 reads ANQGSEA. Trimming removed 0 bases from V and 5 bases from J; junction bases left unmatched: 6. The CDR3 loop spans 15 amino acids.

This chain links TRBV14 with TRBJ2-7, with 11 bases that match TRBD2. Per the germline V gene, CDR1 is SGHDN and CDR2 is FVKESK. The CDR3 has 19 amino acids. Losses at the gene ends were 3 bases for V and 3 bases for J; bases not matched to a gene: 16. The DNA of the CDR3 is TGTGCCAGCAGCCAGGGGTTTGGTCTAGCGGGAGGAACGCGCTACGAGCAGTACTTC. Its translation is CASSQGFGLAGGTRYEQYF.

The table lists this clone with a count of one. V and J are TRBV19 and TRBJ2-7; 12 bases are shared with TRBD2. Trimming at V came to 3 bases and at J to 4 bases, leaving 7 bases not matched to a gene. CDR1 and CDR2 (germline): LNHDA, SQIVND (reference sequence). The CDR3 loop spans 16 amino acids. CDR3 DNA: TGTGCCAGTAGTATGGGTGAACTAGCGGGAGGTTACGAGCAGTACTTC. Its protein is CASSMGELAGGYEQYF.

This sequence joins TRBV27 and TRBJ1-2; D is possibly TRBD1 (5 bases). The CDR3 totals 16 residues. Trimming removed 3 bases from V and 5 bases from J, with 19 bases in between. CDR1 and CDR2 (germline): MNHEY, SMNVEV (reference sequence). CDR3 in DNA: TGTGCCAGCAGTTTCGTCGCAAGCGGGGCCACATATGGCTACACCTTC. Translated: CASSFVASGATYGYTF.

This clone was seen just once. CDR3 nucleotide sequence: TGTGCCACCAGCAGAGCACGAGGCGGCTTAGGAGGCGAGCAGTTCTTC. Translating gives CATSRARGGLGGEQFF. The genes are TRBV15 and TRBJ2-1, with D maybe TRBD2 (5 bases). Germline assignment: CDR1 LNHNV and CDR2 YYDKDF (reference sequence). The CDR3 sequence is 16 residues long. Trimming stripped 1 base from V and 10 bases from J, with 20 bases between. Variable domain in full (rest from reference TRBV15 and TRBJ2-1): DAMVIQNPRYQVTQFGKPVTLSCSQTLNHNVMYWYQQKSSQAPKLLFHYYDKDFNNEADTPDNFQSRRPNTSFCFLDIRSPGLGDTAMYLCATSRARGGLGGEQFFGPGTRLTVL.

The V and J genes are TRBV7-9 and TRBJ2-7, with D possibly being TRBD2 (6 bases). The CDR3 loop spans 16 amino acids. V was pared by 5 bases and J by 5 bases, with 22 bases between. Germline lookup yields CDR1 SEHNR and CDR2 FQNEAQ (reference sequence). The CDR3 DNA reads as TGTGCCAGCAGCCCAGAAACGCGGGGACGGCGGGACGAGCAGTACTTC. Translating it yields CASSPETRGRRDEQYF.

This chain joins TRBV27 and TRBJ1-5; TRBD1 agrees at 9 bases. The ends lost 5 bases at V and 4 bases at J; junction bases unmatched: 6. CDR1 is MNHEY and CDR2 is SMNVEV in the germline V gene (reference sequence). CDR3 length: 15 amino acids. The CDR3 protein is CASSPTGGFNQPQHF. CDR3 DNA: TGTGCCAGCAGTCCCACAGGGGGCTTTAATCAGCCCCAGCATTTT.

Remarks on this clone: The same CDR3 also results from other DNA sequences found in this sample. The J gene is TRBJ1-1, the V gene TRBV19, with no clear D. V lost 1 base to trimming and J lost 4 bases, with 4 bases between them. The CDR3 has 12 residues. CDR1 LNHDA and CDR2 SQIVND come from the germline V gene (reference sequence). The CDR3 loop is CASSIAGTEAFF. CDR3 sequence (DNA): TGTGCCAGTAGTATAGCAGGCACTGAAGCTTTCTTT.

The chain joins TRBV30 to TRBJ2-1; 8 bases align to TRBD1. CDR3 size: 12 residues. Germline values: CDR1 GTSNPN, CDR2 SVGIG (reference sequence). CDR3 in amino acids: CARDRTGNEQFF. CDR3 DNA: TGTGCGCGGGACAGGACGGGCAATGAGCAGTTCTTC.

This rearrangement joins TRBV30 to TRBJ2-3; the D gene could be TRBD1 or TRBD2 (6 bases each). The length of the CDR3 is 15 residues. Germline V gene lookup returns CDR1 GTSNPN and CDR2 SVGIG (reference sequence). Trimming left V 1 base short and J 4 bases short, with 15 bases between. CDR3 sequence (DNA): TGTGCCTGGAGTGGAGAGGGGGGTTGGCCAGATACGCAGTATTTT. This gives the protein CAWSGEGGWPDTQYF.

The V gene is TRBV5-6, the J gene TRBJ2-1; D is uncertain. Germline values: CDR1 SGHDT, CDR2 YYEEEE. The CDR3 is made up of 14 amino acids. V lost 4 bases and J lost 4, with 12 bases in between. CDR3 protein: CASSRLVVYNEQFF. The CDR3 nucleotides are TGTGCCAGCAGCCGCCTAGTAGTTTACAATGAGCAGTTCTTC.

CDR3 bases: TGTGCCACCTATAGCGGGAGGGTCACAGATACGCAGTATTTT. Encoded protein: CATYSGRVTDTQYF. V is TRBV2 and J is TRBJ2-3, with 11 bases identical to TRBD2. The CDR3 is 14 amino acids. Unmatched junction bases numbered 5, after V lost 10 bases and J lost 2 bases. Germline CDR1 is SNHLY and CDR2 is FYNNEI.

This clone was recorded once. The rearrangement joins TRBV14 to TRBJ2-7, with D possibly TRBD1 on 5 matching bases. The germline V gene encodes CDR1 SGHDN and CDR2 FVKESK. The CDR3 length is 13 residues. V lost 7 bases and J 5 bases, leaving 15 bases between the germline ends. The CDR3: CASKRWGDDEQYF. In DNA, the CDR3 is TGTGCCAGCAAAAGGTGGGGCGACGACGAGCAGTACTTC.

The table lists this clone with a count of one. The V and J genes are TRBV7-8 and TRBJ2-7, with 10 bases lining up with TRBD1. Per the germline V gene, CDR1 is SGHVS and CDR2 is FQNEAQ. V gave up 5 bases and J gave up 8 bases; unmatched junction bases: 9. The CDR3 has 14 amino acids. The CDR3 DNA sequence: TGTGCCAGCAGCCTGACAGGGGGCGTCAGGAAGCAGTACTTC. The encoded protein is CASSLTGGVRKQYF.

V usage is TRBV29-1 and J usage is TRBJ2-3; possible D gene TRBD2, 6 bases. CDR1 is SQVTM and CDR2 is ANQGSEA in the germline V gene. There are 15 residues in the CDR3. V shed 7 bases and J shed 2 bases, with 19 bases lying between them. Here the CDR3 reads CSARGTGESTDTQYF. For the CDR3, the DNA is TGCAGCGCCCGAGGGACGGGGGAGTCCACAGATACGCAGTATTTT.

CDR3 residues: CASSYSGAGETQYF. The CDR3 DNA reads TGTGCCAGCAGTTATTCCGGGGCGGGGGAGACCCAGTACTTC. The rearrangement joins TRBV6-6 to TRBJ2-5; D possibly corresponds to TRBD2 (6 bases). V was shortened by 3 bases and J by 5 bases, with 13 bases between the two germline ends. CDR3 size: 14 residues. In germline, CDR1 is MNHNY, CDR2 SVGAGI (reference sequence).

The chain uses TRBV27 and TRBJ1-1; TRBD1 matches at 7 bases. V was pared by 6 bases and J by 6 bases, with 7 bases of the junction left unmatched. The germline gives CDR1 MNHEY, CDR2 SMNVEV (reference sequence). There are 13 residues in the CDR3. The CDR3 here is CASRGTGDPEAFF. CDR3 nucleotides: TGTGCCAGCAGAGGAACAGGGGACCCTGAAGCTTTCTTT.

The rearrangement joins TRBV7-2 to TRBJ2-7; D not certain. The length of the CDR3 is 15 residues. Deletions cut 1 base from V and 4 bases from J, with 14 bases between. Germline-derived CDR1 and CDR2 are SGHTA and FQGNSA. DNA of the CDR3: TGTGCCAGCAGCTTAGGCGTCGGATGGGGTTACGAGCAGTACTTC. Translated: CASSLGVGWGYEQYF.

This clone showed up just once. The chain recombines TRBV9 with TRBJ2-1; 9 bases fit TRBD2. Trimming at V came to 0 bases and at J to 3 bases, leaving 4 bases not matched to a gene. The CDR3 totals 16 residues. Germline V CDR1 and CDR2: SGDLS, YYNGEE. The CDR3 loop reads CASSVVATSGYNEQFF. The DNA for the CDR3 is TGTGCCAGCAGCGTAGTGGCGACTAGCGGCTACAATGAGCAGTTCTTC.

The gene calls are TRBV27 and TRBJ2-2, with D unresolved. Germline CDR1 MNHEY, CDR2 SMNVEV (reference sequence). The CDR3 totals 12 residues. V lost 8 bases and J 6 bases, leaving 10 bases between the germline ends. The CDR3 DNA is TGTGCCAGCCGCAAATTGGCCGGGGAGCTGTTTTTT. It codes for CASRKLAGELFF.

This chain connects TRBV13 to TRBJ1-1; D is undetermined. Germline V gene data show CDR1 as PRHDT and CDR2 as FYEKMQ (reference sequence). Trimming stripped 2 bases from V and 5 bases from J, with 9 bases between. The CDR3 contains 13 residues. The DNA for the CDR3 is TGTGCCAGCAGCTTATTAGGTGGTACTGAAGCTTTCTTT. Translation: CASSLLGGTEAFF.

As regards this clone: The same CDR3 also results from other DNA sequences found in this sample. V usage is TRBV27 and J usage is TRBJ2-5, with a tentative D call TRBD1 (6 bases). V was pared by 4 bases and J by 0 bases, with 9 bases between. CDR1 is MNHEY and CDR2 is SMNVEV in the germline V gene (reference sequence). The CDR3 runs 14 residues. The CDR3 here is CASSSDRYQETQYF. In DNA, the CDR3 is TGTGCCAGCAGTTCAGACAGGTACCAAGAGACCCAGTACTTC.

The V call is TRBV5-1, the J call TRBJ2-1; TRBD2 matches 9 bases. The CDR3 is 17 residues long. CDR1 is SGHRS and CDR2 is YFSETQ in the germline V gene. The V gene end was trimmed by 1 base and the J gene end by 2 bases; junction bases not matched to a gene: 7. DNA for the CDR3: TGCGCCAGCAGCTTGACAATAGCGGGAGCTCCCTACAATGAGCAGTTCTTC. It yields the protein CASSLTIAGAPYNEQFF.